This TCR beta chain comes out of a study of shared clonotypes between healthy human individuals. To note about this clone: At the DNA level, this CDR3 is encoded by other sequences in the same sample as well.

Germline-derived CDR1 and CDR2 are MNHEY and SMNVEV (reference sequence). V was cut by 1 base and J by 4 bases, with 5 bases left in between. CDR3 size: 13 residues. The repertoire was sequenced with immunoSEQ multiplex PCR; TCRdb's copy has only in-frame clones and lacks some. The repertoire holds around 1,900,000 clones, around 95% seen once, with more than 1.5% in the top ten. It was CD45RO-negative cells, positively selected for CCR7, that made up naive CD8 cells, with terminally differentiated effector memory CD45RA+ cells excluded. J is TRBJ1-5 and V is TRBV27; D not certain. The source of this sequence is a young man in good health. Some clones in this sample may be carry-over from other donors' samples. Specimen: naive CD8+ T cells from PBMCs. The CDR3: CASSLWVNQPQHF. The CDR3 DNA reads TGTGCCAGCAGTTTATGGGTGAATCAGCCCCAGCATTTT.